The entry below describes one T cell receptor (beta chain). In the study's own analysis: Amplified reference gene primers provided the basis for estimating nucleated cell counts. TCRdb keeps only in-frame clones here, not all; method: immunoSEQ multiplex PCR. From that table come the V and J calls and clone size; the DNA was used to work out D and trimming. Of over 50,000 clones listed, roughly 88% are singletons. The data are from a study of blood T cell repertoires in COVID-19. V lost 7 bases and J 3 bases, leaving 20 bases between the germline ends. Germline V gene data show CDR1 as SNHLY and CDR2 as FYNNEI. The CDR3 extends over 16 amino acids.

V and J are TRBV2 and TRBJ2-3; D not resolved. The sequencing sample was made of peripheral blood. The sequence derives from a man in his fifties with active COVID-19. The CDR3 DNA follows: TGTGCCAGCATCCACTTGGATGGAGTAAATACAGATACGCAGTATTTT. Translation gives CASIHLDGVNTDTQYF.